The present T cell receptor beta chain was sequenced within a study of shared T cell receptors in the human thymus. V was clipped by 5 bases and J by 1 base; unmatched bases: 4. This CDR3 has 15 amino acids. CDR1 is MDHEN and CDR2 is SYDVKM in the germline V gene. Assay used: immunoSEQ multiplex PCR; TCRdb lists only in-frame clones, some missing. The sample contains some 700,000 clones, roughly 90% of which appear only once. A further study also used this sample, focusing on human thymus T cells. That work states: The study used thymus tissue resected during corrective heart surgery. There appeared to be biased usage of V and J genes in thymic and blood repertoires.

The genes are TRBV28 and TRBJ2-5, with 10 positions matching TRBD2. The TCR comes from a boy in the first two years of life with a congenital heart defect. The sequenced sample consisted of thymocytes. The CDR3 spells CASSPRTSGQETQYF. CDR3 in DNA: TGTGCCAGCAGTCCTAGGACTAGCGGCCAAGAGACCCAGTACTTC.